The 13 T cell receptor beta chains below were found in one sample sequenced in a study of cytomegalovirus exposure and HLA in healthy donors. Sequenced by immunoSEQ multiplex PCR; TCRdb stores in-frame clones only, minus some. The table shows about 270,000 clones, with roughly 85% occurring only once. The material sequenced was PBMCs. The receptors stem from a woman between 18 and 29 years old in good health and CMV-seronegative.

V usage is TRBV30 and J usage is TRBJ2-5, with unresolved D. Germline V CDR1 and CDR2: GTSNPN, SVGIG (reference sequence). The germline V and J ends were trimmed by 2 bases and 2 bases, with 15 bases remaining between them. The CDR3 is 15 residues long. The CDR3 here is CAWSSFRFLQETQYF. CDR3 nucleotides: TGTGCCTGGAGTTCCTTTAGATTTCTACAAGAGACCCAGTACTTC.

Points on this clone: The sample carries other DNA sequences with the same CDR3. The chain couples TRBV5-4 to TRBJ2-7; 7 bases align to TRBD1. Germline CDR1 reads SGHNT; CDR2 reads YYREEE (reference sequence). The V segment lost 0 bases and the J segment 2 bases; nucleotides outside the gene matches: 2. The CDR3 is 14 residues long. CDR3 in DNA: TGTGCCAGCAGCTTGGACAGGGGTACCTACGAGCAGTACTTC. This encodes CASSLDRGTYEQYF.

This chain links TRBV27 with TRBJ1-2, with 7 positions matching TRBD1. V dropped 0 bases and J dropped 5; count of bases not matched to a gene: 12. CDR1 and CDR2 (germline): MNHEY, SMNVEV (reference sequence). The CDR3 runs to 17 residues. This CDR3 is CASSLSSGTAEFYGYTF. The CDR3 DNA is TGTGCCAGCAGTTTATCGTCCGGGACAGCTGAGTTTTATGGCTACACCTTC.

This clone was seen only a few times. The chain uses TRBV5-1 and TRBJ1-3, with TRBD1 matching 7 bases. J lost 2 bases, V lost 0 bases, and 5 bases had no gene match. The germline CDR1 and CDR2 sequences are SGHRS and YFSETQ. The CDR3 runs 16 residues. The CDR3 DNA reads as TGCGCCAGCAGCTTGGCCTACCAGGGGGCTGGAAACACCATATATTTT. This gives the protein CASSLAYQGAGNTIYF.

This chain connects TRBV28 to TRBJ2-1; TRBD1 matches at 8 bases. V shed 4 bases, J shed 2 bases, and the junction held 4 bases outside the gene matches. CDR3 length: 15 amino acids. Germline loops: CDR1 MDHEN, CDR2 SYDVKM. As DNA, the CDR3 is TGTGCCAGCAGTTCGTCAGGGGGCCCCTACAATGAGCAGTTCTTC. It translates to CASSSSGGPYNEQFF.

The chain employs TRBV11-3 and TRBJ2-7, with D perhaps TRBD1 (6 bases). CDR1 is SGHNT and CDR2 is YENEEA in the germline V gene. V was shortened by 6 bases and J by 0 bases, with 12 bases between the two germline ends. The length of the CDR3 is 14 residues. In nucleotides, the CDR3 is TGTGCCAGCAGTCCGACAGGTAGCTCCTACGAGCAGTACTTC. Translation gives CASSPTGSSYEQYF.

The V gene is TRBV7-6, the J gene TRBJ2-7; weak D call: TRBD2 (5 bases). Germline V CDR1 and CDR2: SGHVS, FNYEAQ. The V end was cut by 5 bases, the J end by 4 bases, with 15 bases between. The CDR3 sequence is 14 residues long. CDR3 in amino acids: CASSEGADTYEQYF. For the CDR3, the DNA is TGTGCCAGCAGCGAGGGAGCAGACACATACGAGCAGTACTTC.

The chain combines TRBV2 with TRBJ2-1; TRBD2 matches 11 bases. This CDR3 contains 14 residues. The germline CDR1 and CDR2 sequences are SNHLY and FYNNEI. Losses at the gene ends were 3 bases for V and 6 bases for J; bases not matched to a gene: 1. CDR3 sequence reads: CASSETSGINEQFF. The CDR3 DNA reads as TGTGCCAGCAGTGAGACTAGCGGGATCAATGAGCAGTTCTTC.

As to this clone: This CDR3 is also generated by other DNA sequences in the sample. The V gene is TRBV6-5, the J gene TRBJ2-5; D remains ambiguous. The CDR3 totals 13 residues. Trimming removed 5 bases at V and 2 bases at J, with 9 bases between. Looked up from germline, CDR1 is MNHEY and CDR2 is SVGAGI. The CDR3 DNA sequence: TGTGCCAGCAGTCGCGGCAGACAAGAGACCCAGTACTTC. Residues: CASSRGRQETQYF.

The rearrangement joins TRBV27 to TRBJ2-7, with 11 bases lining up with TRBD2. V was pared by 8 bases and J by 6 bases, with 12 bases of the junction left unmatched. Germline lookup yields CDR1 MNHEY and CDR2 SMNVEV (reference sequence). The CDR3 is made up of 15 amino acids. The CDR3 region is CASQLAGVLWGEQYF. CDR3 coding DNA: TGTGCCAGCCAACTAGCGGGGGTTCTATGGGGCGAGCAGTACTTC.

This sequence joins TRBV9 and TRBJ1-5; weak D call: TRBD1 (6 bases). The V and J ends lost 0 bases and 6 bases respectively, with 13 bases between them. Per the germline V gene, CDR1 is SGDLS and CDR2 is YYNGEE. The CDR3 consists of 15 residues. The CDR3 nucleotides read TGTGCCAGCAGCGTAGAGGACAGCCTGAGTCAGCCCCAGCATTTT. Translating it yields CASSVEDSLSQPQHF.

The V and J genes are TRBV9 and TRBJ2-2, with D unresolved. V gave up 3 bases and J gave up 5 bases, with 8 bases separating them. The CDR3 has 13 residues. CDR1 is SGDLS, CDR2 YYNGEE, per germline. The CDR3 loop reads CASSGLQTGELFF. The CDR3 nucleotides read TGTGCCAGCAGCGGCCTACAGACCGGGGAGCTGTTTTTT.

The chain combines TRBV9 with TRBJ2-7; TRBD2 is a possible D gene (5 bases). Trimming removed 0 bases at V and 0 bases at J, with 7 bases between. The CDR3 has 14 amino acids. From germline, CDR1 is SGDLS and CDR2 YYNGEE. The chain's CDR3 is CASSVVGSSYEQYF. Here the CDR3 DNA reads TGTGCCAGCAGCGTAGTGGGGAGCTCCTACGAGCAGTACTTC.